This T cell receptor (beta chain) was sequenced for a study of control samples from healthy donors and cancer patients. This clone was picked up one time. Some clones are missing from TCRdb's copy, which holds only in-frame ones; the method was immunoSEQ multiplex PCR. Here the sample spans around 170,000 clones, 90% to 95% being singletons. Germline CDR1 MNHEY, CDR2 SVGEGT. Trimming removed 4 bases at V and 5 bases at J, with 8 bases between. CDR3 length: 13 residues. The chain employs TRBV6-2 or TRBV6-3 and TRBJ2-2; no reliable D call. The source is a woman younger than 45 in good health. The sample consisted of blood. Here the CDR3 DNA reads TGTGCCAGCAGTTGGCTTGATACCGGGGAGCTGTTTTTT. Protein product: CASSWLDTGELFF.